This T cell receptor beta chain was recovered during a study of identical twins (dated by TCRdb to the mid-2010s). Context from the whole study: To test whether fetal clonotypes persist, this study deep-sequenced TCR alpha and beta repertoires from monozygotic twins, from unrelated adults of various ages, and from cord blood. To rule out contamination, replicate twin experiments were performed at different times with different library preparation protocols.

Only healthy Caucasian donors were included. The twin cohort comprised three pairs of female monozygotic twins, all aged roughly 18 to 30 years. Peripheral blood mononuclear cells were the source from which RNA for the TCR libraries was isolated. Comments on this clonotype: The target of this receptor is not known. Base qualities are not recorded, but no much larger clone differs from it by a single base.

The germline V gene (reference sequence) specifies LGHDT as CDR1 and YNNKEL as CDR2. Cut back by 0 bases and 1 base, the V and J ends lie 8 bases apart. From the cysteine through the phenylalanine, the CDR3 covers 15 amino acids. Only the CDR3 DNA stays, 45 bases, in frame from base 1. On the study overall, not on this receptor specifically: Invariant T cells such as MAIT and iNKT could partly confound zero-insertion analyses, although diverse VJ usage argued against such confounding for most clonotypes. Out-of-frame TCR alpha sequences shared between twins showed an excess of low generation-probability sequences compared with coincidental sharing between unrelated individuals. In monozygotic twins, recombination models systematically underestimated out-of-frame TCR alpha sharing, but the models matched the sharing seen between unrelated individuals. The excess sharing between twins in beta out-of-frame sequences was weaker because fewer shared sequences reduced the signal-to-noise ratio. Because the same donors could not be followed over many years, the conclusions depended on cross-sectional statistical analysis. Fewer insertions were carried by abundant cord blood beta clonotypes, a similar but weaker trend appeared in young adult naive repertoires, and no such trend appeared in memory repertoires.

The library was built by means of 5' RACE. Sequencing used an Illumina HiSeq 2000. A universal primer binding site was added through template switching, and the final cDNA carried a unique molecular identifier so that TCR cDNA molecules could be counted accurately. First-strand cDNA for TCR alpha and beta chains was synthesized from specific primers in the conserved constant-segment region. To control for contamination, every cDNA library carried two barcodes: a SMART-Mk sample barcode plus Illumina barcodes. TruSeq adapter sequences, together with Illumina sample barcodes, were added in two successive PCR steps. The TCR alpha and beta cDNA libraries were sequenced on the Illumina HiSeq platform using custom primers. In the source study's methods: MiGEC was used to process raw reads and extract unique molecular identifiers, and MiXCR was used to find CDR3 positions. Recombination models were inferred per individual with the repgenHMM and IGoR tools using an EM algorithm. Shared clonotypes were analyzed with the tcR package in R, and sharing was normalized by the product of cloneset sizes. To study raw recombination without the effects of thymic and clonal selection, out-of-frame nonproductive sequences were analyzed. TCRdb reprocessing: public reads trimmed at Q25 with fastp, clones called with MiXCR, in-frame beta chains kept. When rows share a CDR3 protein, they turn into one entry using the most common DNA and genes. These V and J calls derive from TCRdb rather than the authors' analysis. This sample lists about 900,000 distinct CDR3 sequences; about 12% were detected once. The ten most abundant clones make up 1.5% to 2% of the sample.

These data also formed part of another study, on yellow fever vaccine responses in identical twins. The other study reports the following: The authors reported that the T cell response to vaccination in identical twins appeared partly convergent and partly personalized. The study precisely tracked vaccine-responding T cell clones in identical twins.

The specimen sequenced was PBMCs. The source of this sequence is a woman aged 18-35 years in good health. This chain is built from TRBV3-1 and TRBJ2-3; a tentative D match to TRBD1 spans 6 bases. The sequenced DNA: TGTGCCAGCAGCCAAGAGAACAGGGGCACAGATACGCAGTATTTT. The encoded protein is CASSQENRGTDTQYF.